The present T cell receptor (beta chain) was sequenced within a study of T cell responses to AZD1222 COVID-19 vaccine. Generated by immunoSEQ multiplex PCR, the TCRdb table keeps only in-frame clones and is missing some. The sample includes about 150,000 clones, roughly nine tenths of them seen just once. Germline-derived CDR1 and CDR2 are LGHDT and YNNKEL (reference sequence). The V gene lost 3 bases and the J gene lost 6 bases, with 8 bases spanning the gap. This CDR3 has 12 amino acids. This clone was counted once. Material: peripheral blood, obtained on day 0 of AZD1222 vaccination. The clonotype originates from an adult in good health. The gene calls are TRBV3-1 (or the pseudogene TRBV3-2) and TRBJ1-2, with unresolved D. CDR3 region: CASSQGYHGYTF. As DNA, the CDR3 is TGTGCCAGCAGCCAGGGGTACCATGGCTACACCTTC.